These 27 T cell receptor beta chains share one sample of origin, sequenced in a study of blood T cells in healthy people across ages. The second PCR ran about 6 to 11 cycles with a sample-barcoded 5' primer and J-beta primers. TCRdb re-called the 5' RACE reads through MiXCR, storing one row per CDR3 protein. The table records some 930,000 distinct CDR3 sequences, about 29% of them present only once. The data also belong to a second study, concerning T cells of mothers and their children.

Sequencing was performed on blood. Receptor source: a woman in her thirties or forties in good health.

This clonotype was counted between two and nine times. The chain combines TRBV28 with TRBJ1-1; 7 bases are a match to TRBD1. CDR3 length: 16 amino acids. Per the germline V gene, CDR1 is MDHEN and CDR2 is SYDVKM. Trimming took 3 bases from V and 5 from J; bases not matched to a gene: 12. The DNA of the CDR3 is TGTGCCAGCAGTTTGGGGTCGACAGGGTTGAGAACTGAAGCTTTCTTT. It translates to CASSLGSTGLRTEAFF.

CDR3 nucleotides: TGTGCCAGCAGCTCCGACAGTATTGGTGAAGCTTTCTTT. Its protein is CASSSDSIGEAFF. V gene TRBV28 combines with J gene TRBJ1-1, with D possibly being TRBD1 (5 bases). This CDR3 has 13 residues. In germline, CDR1 is MDHEN, CDR2 SYDVKM. The V and J ends lost 6 bases and 7 bases respectively, with 15 bases between them.

About this clonotype: This may stem from a read error, because a much larger clone lies one nucleotide away. The genes are TRBV7-2 and TRBJ2-5; a weak D match, TRBD1 (5 bases). The J call may be in error: the DNA end matches TRBJ2-7 better. The CDR3 extends over 15 amino acids. Germline CDR1 and CDR2: SGHTA and FQGNSA. CDR3 region: CASRGMGLRWDEQYF. The CDR3 DNA sequence: TGTGCCAGCAGAGGTATGGGGCTCAGGTGGGACGAGCAGTACTTC.

The chain is built from TRBV30 and TRBJ1-2; D unresolved. CDR1 GTSNPN and CDR2 SVGIG come from the germline V gene (reference sequence). V was trimmed by 0 bases and J by 0 bases, leaving 5 bases between them. This CDR3 region has 13 residues. The CDR3 is CAWSVVPNYGYTF. Written as DNA, the CDR3 is TGTGCCTGGAGTGTCGTACCTAACTATGGCTACACCTTC.

The chain is built from TRBV5-1 and TRBJ1-1; TRBD1 matches at 7 bases. The V segment lost 2 bases and the J segment 5 bases; nucleotides outside the gene matches: 6. CDR1 SGHRS and CDR2 YFSETQ come from the germline V gene. The CDR3 spans 14 residues. The DNA of the CDR3 is TGCGCCAGCAGCTTTACAGGGGAGGAGACTGAAGCTTTCTTT. Its protein is CASSFTGEETEAFF.

This clonotype showed up many times. The J gene is TRBJ2-6, the V gene TRBV10-2; the D gene is possibly TRBD2 (6 bases). The germline V gene has CDR1 WSHSY and CDR2 SAAADI. The CDR3 is made up of 19 amino acids. Trimming cost V 3 bases and J 0 bases, with 18 bases left between them. The CDR3 DNA follows: TGCGCCAGCAGTGACGTCGTGGGGGAGGCCCCCTCTGGGGCCAACGTCCTGACTTTC. It specifies CASSDVVGEAPSGANVLTF.

This clonotype was seen a handful of times. The genes are TRBV10-3 and TRBJ1-1; D is undetermined. Between the trimmed V and J ends, which lost 2 bases and 4 bases, there was a span of 17 bases. The CDR3 runs 16 residues. Per the germline V gene, CDR1 is ENHRY and CDR2 is SYGVKD. This CDR3 is CAISETALNNGTEAFF. The CDR3 nucleotides are TGTGCCATCAGTGAGACAGCGTTAAATAACGGCACTGAAGCTTTCTTT.

The chain uses TRBV7-2 and TRBJ1-2; D uncertain. Germline V CDR1 and CDR2: SGHTA, FQGNSA. The CDR3 loop spans 12 amino acids. V was pared by 3 bases and J by 3 bases, with 5 bases between. The CDR3 sequence: CASSFEYYGYTF. The DNA of the CDR3 is TGTGCCAGCAGCTTCGAATACTATGGCTACACCTTC. Using reference TRBV7-2 and TRBJ1-2 for the parts outside the CDR3, the full variable domain is GAGVSQSPSNKVTEKGKDVELRCDPISGHTALYWYRQSLGQGLEFLIYFQGNSAPDKSGLPSDRFSAERTGGSVSTLTIQRTQQEDSAVYLCASSFEYYGYTFGSGTRLTVV.

With regard to this clonotype: Compared with germline, one end of the junction differs, possibly owing to a read error. The CDR3 nucleotides read TGCGCCAGCAGCTTGCCGGGACAGAACTTC. Protein: CASSLPGQNF. This chain joins TRBV5-1 and TRBJ2-4; 7 bases line up with TRBD1. The germline V gene has CDR1 SGHRS and CDR2 YFSETQ. The CDR3 extends over 10 amino acids.

This clonotype showed up many times. The chain combines TRBV29-1 with TRBJ2-5, with D maybe TRBD1 (6 bases). Germline CDR1 SQVTM, CDR2 ANQGSEA. V was cut by 6 bases and J by 11 bases, with 25 bases left in between. The CDR3 is 14 amino acids. The CDR3 region is CSVADRNPTQRQYF. The CDR3 nucleotides are TGCAGCGTGGCTGACAGGAATCCCACGCAGCGGCAGTACTTC.

This clonotype was seen at least ten times. The rearrangement joins TRBV6-4 to TRBJ2-1; 9 positions match TRBD2. V lost 0 bases to trimming and J lost 4 bases; unmatched junction nucleotides: 4. Germline V lookup: CDR1 MRHNA, CDR2 SNTAGT. The CDR3 loop spans 16 amino acids. CDR3 residues: CASSDSASGGYNEQFF. The CDR3, as DNA: TGTGCCAGCAGTGACTCAGCCAGCGGGGGGTACAATGAGCAGTTCTTC.

As to this clonotype: A junction boundary mismatches the germline segment, possibly from a read error. The chain employs TRBV7-7 and TRBJ1-4, with D possibly TRBD1 on 5 matching bases. Germline CDR1 reads SSHAT; CDR2 reads FNYEAQ (reference sequence). The CDR3 runs to 14 residues. The CDR3 reads CASSPMAGGEKLFF. CDR3 coding DNA: TGTGCTAGCAGCCCAATGGCTGGGGGTGAAAAACTGTTTTTT.

This clonotype was detected only a few times. The rearrangement links TRBV28 to TRBJ1-2, with 7 bases identical to TRBD1. Unmatched junction bases numbered 11, after V lost 8 bases and J lost 5 bases. This CDR3 has 14 residues. CDR1 and CDR2 from the germline V gene are MDHEN and SYDVKM. Here the CDR3 DNA reads TGTGCCAGCCAAGCGAGCGACAGGGTTTATGGCTACACCTTC. Translation gives CASQASDRVYGYTF.

The sample holds a few counts of this clonotype. The chain is built from TRBV25-1 and TRBJ2-1, with a tentative D call TRBD1 (5 bases). There are 16 residues in the CDR3. V shed 1 base and J shed 2 bases, with 12 bases lying between them. Germline V gene lookup returns CDR1 MGHDK and CDR2 SYGVNS. CDR3 DNA: TGTGCCAGCAGTGAATCGACAGTGAGACCCTACAATGAGCAGTTCTTC. Protein product: CASSESTVRPYNEQFF.

Details on this clonotype: The germline gene is not matched at one end of the junction; a read error may be the cause. J is TRBJ2-7 and V is TRBV7-2, with 8 bases matching TRBD2. The CDR3 extends over 14 amino acids. The germline CDR1 and CDR2 sequences are SGHTA and FQGNSA. The CDR3 loop is CVSSLAVAGFEQYF. CDR3 nucleotides: TGTGTCAGCAGCTTAGCGGTAGCGGGGTTCGAGCAGTACTTC.

This clonotype was counted many times. The chain carries TRBV2 and TRBJ1-2; D perhaps matches TRBD1 (6 bases). Looked up from germline, CDR1 is SNHLY and CDR2 is FYNNEI. With 4 bases removed from V and 2 bases from J, the gap between germline ends came to 8 bases. CDR3 length: 13 amino acids. The CDR3 sequence: CASSADRNYGYTF. CDR3 DNA sequence: TGTGCCAGCAGTGCCGACAGGAACTATGGCTACACCTTC. Supplemented by reference TRBV2 and TRBJ1-2, the full variable domain reads EPEVTQTPSHQVTQMGQEVILRCVPISNHLYFYWYRQILGQKVEFLVSFYNNEISEKSEIFDDQFSVERPDGSNFTLKIRSTKLEDSAMYFCASSADRNYGYTFGSGTRLTVV.

This clonotype was detected a few times. The rearrangement links TRBV12-3 or TRBV12-4 to TRBJ1-5; 9 bases map to TRBD1. The CDR3 consists of 14 residues. V was clipped by 7 bases and J by 7 bases; unmatched bases: 8. The CDR3 nucleotides read TGTGCCAGCAACACCGGGACAGGGAGCCAGCCCCAGCATTTT. Translation gives CASNTGTGSQPQHF.

This clonotype showed up just a few times. The gene calls are TRBV3-1 and TRBJ1-2; no firm D call. V was shortened by 5 bases and J by 4 bases, with 11 bases between the two germline ends. Germline CDR1 LGHDT, CDR2 YNNKEL (reference sequence). This CDR3 spans 13 amino acids. The CDR3, as DNA: TGTGCCAGCAGCGGATCCGGGGTCTATGGCTACACCTTC. It encodes CASSGSGVYGYTF. Supplemented by reference TRBV3-1 and TRBJ1-2, the full variable domain reads DTAVSQTPKYLVTQMGNDKSIKCEQNLGHDTMYWYKQDSKKFLKIMFSYNNKELIINETVPNRFSPKSPDKAHLNLHINSLELGDSAVYFCASSGSGVYGYTFGSGTRLTVV.

This clonotype has just a few counts. The chain combines TRBV11-2 with TRBJ2-4, with 8 bases fitting TRBD2. The CDR3 is 23 residues long. Germline-derived CDR1 and CDR2 are SGHAT and FQNNGV. The trim removed 0 bases at V and 0 bases at J, leaving 22 bases unmatched. For the CDR3, the DNA is TGTGCCAGCAGCTTAGAAGCTACTCCGGGAGGGGCGGCATTCGCTTTAGCCAAAAACATTCAGTACTTC. Residues: CASSLEATPGGAAFALAKNIQYF. Complete variable domain (other parts from reference TRBV11-2 and TRBJ2-4): EAGVAQSPRYKIIEKRQSVAFWCNPISGHATLYWYQQILGQGPKLLIQFQNNGVVDDSQLPKDRFSAERLKGVDSTLKIQPAKLEDSAVYLCASSLEATPGGAAFALAKNIQYFGAGTRLSVL.

This clonotype was picked up one time. This may be a read error, as it is one base from a much larger clone. The rearrangement uses TRBV9 and TRBJ2-7; 7 nucleotides align to TRBD1. This CDR3 comprises 14 residues. Germline CDR1 reads SGDLS; CDR2 reads YYNGEE. Here the CDR3 DNA reads TGTGCCAACAGCGTAGGGACAGCCTCCTACGAGCAGTACTTC. Translation: CANSVGTASYEQYF.

This clonotype was detected only a few times. The J gene is TRBJ1-2, the V gene TRBV6-5; 7 bases map to TRBD1. The ends lost 0 bases at V and 2 bases at J; junction bases unmatched: 3. Germline V gives CDR1 MNHEY, CDR2 SVGAGI. CDR3 length equals 15 residues. The CDR3 DNA is TGTGCCAGCAGTTACTCGGGACAGAACAACTATGGCTACACCTTC. Translating gives CASSYSGQNNYGYTF.

This clonotype occurred many times. The genes are TRBV20-1 and TRBJ2-3; TRBD2 aligns across 12 bases. CDR3 size: 15 residues. The ends lost 2 bases at V and 1 base at J; junction bases unmatched: 1. CDR1 is DFQATT and CDR2 is SNEGSKA in the germline V gene (reference sequence). CDR3 residues: CSARLAGGRTDTQYF. The CDR3 DNA follows: TGCAGTGCTAGACTAGCGGGGGGGCGCACAGATACGCAGTATTTT.

The J gene is TRBJ1-1, the V gene TRBV20-1; D may be TRBD1 (5 bases). Germline CDR1 DFQATT, CDR2 SNEGSKA (reference sequence). This CDR3 has 13 amino acids. Deletions cut 1 base from V and 5 bases from J, with 11 bases between. Here the CDR3 reads CSARVVSGTEAFF. As DNA, the CDR3 is TGCAGTGCTAGAGTGGTATCAGGGACTGAAGCTTTCTTT.

V and J are TRBV15 and TRBJ2-5; the D gene is possibly TRBD2 (6 bases). This CDR3 is 18 amino acids long. CDR1 and CDR2 from the germline V gene are LNHNV and YYDKDF (reference sequence). V was pared by 1 base and J by 5 bases, with 23 bases between. The CDR3 loop reads CATSRGFKSGGVEETQYF. CDR3 nucleotide sequence: TGTGCCACCAGCAGAGGGTTCAAGTCCGGGGGAGTGGAGGAGACCCAGTACTTC.

The rearrangement links TRBV5-5 to TRBJ2-1; D may be TRBD1 or TRBD2 (6 bases each). The CDR3 consists of 18 residues. Trimming pared 4 bases from V and 7 bases from J, leaving 27 bases between. Germline CDR1 reads SGHKS; CDR2 reads YYEKEE (reference sequence). CDR3 amino acids: CASSPGLGGSRVRNEQFF. The CDR3 DNA is TGTGCCAGCAGCCCTGGGTTGGGGGGCTCCAGGGTGAGGAATGAGCAGTTCTTC. The variable domain in full, with the rest retrieved from reference TRBV5-5 and TRBJ2-1, is DAGVTQSPTHLIKTRGQQVTLRCSPISGHKSVSWYQQVLGQGPQFIFQYYEKEERGRGNFPDRFSARQFPNYSSELNVNALLLGDSALYLCASSPGLGGSRVRNEQFFGPGTRLTVL.

As to this clonotype: Since a much larger clone is just one base distant, this may be a read error. The chain couples TRBV12-3 or TRBV12-4 to TRBJ2-3; D is ambiguous. The CDR3 covers 14 residues. V lost 2 bases and J lost 10, with 16 bases in between. CDR3 loop: CASSLILTLNAQYF. The CDR3 DNA sequence: TGTGCCAGCAGTTTAATACTGACATTAAATGCGCAGTATTTT.

The J gene is TRBJ2-5, the V gene TRBV4-1; D unclear. V lost 1 base and J 2 bases, leaving 8 bases between the germline ends. CDR3 length: 14 amino acids. Germline V gene lookup returns CDR1 MGHRA and CDR2 YSYEKL. The CDR3 sequence: CASSQVPGQETQYF. Written as DNA, the CDR3 is TGCGCCAGCAGCCAAGTTCCGGGTCAAGAGACCCAGTACTTC.